A single sample gave rise to the 8 T cell receptor beta chains below, sequenced in a study of cytomegalovirus exposure and HLA in healthy donors. It was with 60 Vbeta and 13 Jbeta primers that the PCR ran. Clones were sequenced by immunoSEQ multiplex PCR, and TCRdb holds only the in-frame ones, with some missing. Recorded for this sample: 95,000 to 150,000 clones. Sequencing was performed on PBMCs. These receptors originate from a man between 18 and 29 years old in good health and CMV-seronegative.

This chain joins TRBV7-2 and TRBJ2-7; maybe TRBD2 (5 bases). V lost 4 bases, J lost 1 base, and 11 bases lay in between. The V gene's germline CDR1 is SGHTA and CDR2 FQGNSA. The CDR3 is 14 amino acids. The CDR3 is CASSYQSGSYEQYF. CDR3 sequence (DNA): TGTGCCAGCAGCTACCAGTCGGGGTCCTACGAGCAGTACTTC.

J is TRBJ2-5 and V is TRBV28; 12 bases align to TRBD2. The CDR3 consists of 17 residues. V was pared by 5 bases and J by 11 bases, with 18 bases of the junction left unmatched. The germline gives CDR1 MDHEN, CDR2 SYDVKM. CDR3 protein: CASSPTFRTSGNPMQYF. CDR3 in DNA: TGTGCCAGCAGTCCCACCTTCCGGACTAGCGGGAATCCCATGCAGTACTTC.

The chain joins TRBV5-1 to TRBJ2-1, with 11 bases aligning to TRBD2. Germline V gives CDR1 SGHRS, CDR2 YFSETQ. The trim removed 4 bases at V and 10 bases at J, leaving 13 bases unmatched. CDR3 length: 16 amino acids. The CDR3 nucleotides are TGCGCCAGCAGCCTGATACCGGGACTAGCGGAAAAGGAGCAGTTCTTC. This sequence encodes CASSLIPGLAEKEQFF.

This chain joins TRBV2 and TRBJ2-5; D gene uncertain. V was cut by 4 bases and J by 2 bases, with 11 bases left in between. CDR1 and CDR2 from the germline V gene are SNHLY and FYNNEI. The CDR3 runs to 14 residues. This CDR3 is CASSGRRGQETQYF. CDR3 coding DNA: TGTGCCAGCAGTGGACGGAGAGGACAAGAGACCCAGTACTTC.

The chain carries TRBV6-5 and TRBJ1-2, with 7 bases that match TRBD1. The ends lost 6 bases at V and 6 bases at J; junction bases unmatched: 13. The CDR3 consists of 15 residues. Germline V CDR1 and CDR2: MNHEY, SVGAGI. The CDR3 loop reads CASSYAGQSGNGYTF. The CDR3 DNA reads TGTGCCAGCAGCTACGCGGGACAGTCCGGAAATGGCTACACCTTC.

The genes are TRBV30 and TRBJ1-5; 9 bases are a match to TRBD1. Germline-derived CDR1 and CDR2 are GTSNPN and SVGIG (reference sequence). The ends lost 7 bases at V and 9 bases at J; junction bases unmatched: 10. This CDR3 is 13 amino acids long. DNA for the CDR3: TGTGCCTCCGGGACAGGGAGTCAGGGGCCCCAGCATTTT. Translation gives CASGTGSQGPQHF. The full variable domain, completed using reference TRBV30 and TRBJ1-5, is SQTIHQWPATLVQPVGSPLSLECTVEGTSNPNLYWYRQAAGRGLQLLFYSVGIGQISSEVPQNLSASRPQDRQFILSSKKLLLSDSGFYLCASGTGSQGPQHFGDGTRLSIL.

The chain combines TRBV5-4 with TRBJ2-1, with a possible D match to TRBD1 (5 bases). The CDR3 is 17 residues long. V was cut by 0 bases and J by 0 bases, with 13 bases left in between. The germline CDR1 and CDR2 sequences are SGHNT and YYREEE (reference sequence). CDR3 DNA: TGTGCCAGCAGCTTGGACCTGGGGCAGGCCTCCTACAATGAGCAGTTCTTC. It is translated as CASSLDLGQASYNEQFF.

This chain links TRBV5-6 with TRBJ1-3; no firm D call. V was cut by 4 bases and J by 2 bases, with 13 bases left in between. CDR3 size: 15 residues. CDR1 and CDR2 from the germline V gene are SGHDT and YYEEEE. The CDR3 is CASSGSFWAGNTIYF. The DNA of the CDR3 is TGTGCCAGCAGCGGGAGTTTCTGGGCTGGAAACACCATATATTTT.